A selection of T cell receptor beta chains follows, all from one sample in a study of T cell responses to AZD1222 COVID-19 vaccine. Measured with immunoSEQ multiplex PCR; TCRdb has only the in-frame clones, and not every one. The sample records 150,000 or so clones, approximately 94% being singletons. The sequencing used peripheral blood, collected 28 days after the second AZD1222 dose. The origin of the receptors is an adult who received the AZD1222 COVID-19 vaccine. The conserved cysteine and the conserved F or W are not part of the CDR3 here. D genes are given only for firm matches. Clone sizes are given selectively: once, few, many, or a class where the clone is expanded.

>TRBJ1-2|-|-|TRBV6-5
ASSYSKWNYGYT
>TRBJ1-1|-|TRBD1|TRBV6-5
ASRPDRGNTEAF
>TRBJ2-3|-|-|TRBV6-2/TRBV6-3
ASSYFRDTQY
>TRBJ2-5|-|TRBD2|TRBV9
ASSAGFAGVQETQY
>TRBJ1-1|-|-|TRBV5-5
ASSLAYMNTEAF
>TRBJ1-4|-|-|TRBV6-1
ASSGSTVATNEKLF
>TRBJ2-7|-|TRBD1|TRBV5-8
ASSLDTGVHIRDEQY
>TRBJ1-5|-|-|TRBV5-5
ASSTPGAQQPQH
>TRBJ2-1|-|-|TRBV6-5
ASSYGERYEQF
>TRBJ1-6|-|-|TRBV28
ASSPMGRSPLH
>TRBJ1-2|-|-|TRBV30
AWRADGDYGYT
>TRBJ1-5|once|-|TRBV19
ASSIDAGQGNNQPQH
>TRBJ1-5|-|-|TRBV5-6
ASSLRGVGHQPQH
>TRBJ2-5|-|-|TRBV6-1
ASSELILETQY
>TRBJ2-7|-|TRBD2|TRBV6-5
ASSPRLAATYEQY
>TRBJ2-7|-|-|TRBV5-1
ASSLAWQRGSYEQY
>TRBJ2-7|-|-|TRBV11-1
ASSPGYYSYEQY
>TRBJ1-5|-|-|TRBV28
ASSATGYNQPQH
>TRBJ1-1|-|TRBD1|TRBV5-1
ASRKLPGGADTEAF
>TRBJ2-1|-|-|TRBV12-5
ASGLVLEQGGHEQF
>TRBJ1-5|-|TRBD1|TRBV5-8
ASSIGDRIGQPQH
>TRBJ1-2|-|-|TRBV30
AWLSIPGNSSGYGYT
>TRBJ1-1|-|-|TRBV11-2
ASSFSNNKNTEAF
>TRBJ1-1|-|-|TRBV11-3
ASSLDRTLPVRDTEAF
>TRBJ1-4|-|-|TRBV19
AIGGRGINEKLF
>TRBJ2-1|-|TRBD2|TRBV3-1/TRBV3-2
ASTETGREGIGEQF
>TRBJ2-2|once|-|TRBV9
ASRGGSTGELF
>TRBJ1-2|-|TRBD1|TRBV4-1
ASSHRTGAYDYGYT
>TRBJ2-6|-|-|TRBV5-1
ASSLDGGRSSGANVLT
>TRBJ1-5|-|-|TRBV2
ASSRGYSNQPQH
>TRBJ1-5|-|-|TRBV6-2/TRBV6-3
ASSYSGRGEPQH
>TRBJ2-2|-|TRBD2|TRBV7-2
ASSGTSDTGELF
>TRBJ1-2|-|TRBD1|TRBV19
ASSTVTGANYGYT
>TRBJ2-1|-|-|TRBV28
ASSLRLHNEQF
>TRBJ1-2|-|-|TRBV2
ASSDEGQGPRDGYT
>TRBJ1-1|-|-|TRBV24-1
ATSDGDRTEAF
>TRBJ1-2|once|TRBD1|TRBV27
ASRRTGGRRGYT
>TRBJ2-3|-|TRBD2|TRBV4-1
ASSQLPVAGGPSGDTQY
>TRBJ2-7|-|-|TRBV6-2/TRBV6-3
ASSYGLTYEQY
>TRBJ1-4|-|-|TRBV2
ASHSPDRNEKLF
>TRBJ1-1|-|TRBD1|TRBV10-1
ASRTDREYCAEAF
>TRBJ1-5|-|-|TRBV18
ASSPPAFRGHSNQPQH
>TRBJ1-3|-|-|TRBV27
ASRPTGTGNTIY
>TRBJ2-5|-|-|TRBV19
ASSIGTAQETQY
>TRBJ1-2|-|-|TRBV11-2
ASSLQTVNYGYT
>TRBJ2-5|-|TRBD1|TRBV27
ASKIQGVYGETQY